Listed here are 25 T cell receptor beta chains from one sample, sequenced in a study of siplizumab effects on memory and regulatory T cells. TCRdb's copy holds only in-frame clones and misses some; the assay was immunoSEQ multiplex PCR. The repertoire holds 57,000 or so clones, approximately 93% seen once, with about two fifths in the top ten. The sample comprised CD8+ T cells sorted from blood. The origin of the receptors is a human donor in good health.

The chain uses TRBV6-6 and TRBJ2-7, with D perhaps TRBD1 (6 bases). Trimming took off 7 bases at V and 4 bases at J, with 14 bases between the two ends. The CDR3 has 13 residues. The germline V gene encodes CDR1 MNHNY and CDR2 SVGAGI (reference sequence). The DNA of the CDR3 is TGTGCCAGCACTTCCGGGACACGTTACGAGCAGTACTTC. Its protein product is CASTSGTRYEQYF.

This chain joins TRBV2 and TRBJ2-5, with TRBD2 matching 8 bases. CDR1 is SNHLY and CDR2 is FYNNEI in the germline V gene. V lost 6 bases and J lost 5; bases outside the gene matches: 8. The CDR3 sequence is 14 residues long. As DNA, the CDR3 is TGTGCCAGCAGGGATAGCGGGATAGCGGAGACCCAGTACTTC. It codes for CASRDSGIAETQYF.

This clone appeared a single time. The junction differs from germline at one of its ends, possibly a read error. The chain couples TRBV5-1 to TRBJ2-2; 7 bases match TRBD2. Per germline, CDR1 SGHRS and CDR2 YFSETQ. This CDR3 has 16 amino acids. CDR3 in DNA: TGCGCCAGCAGCTTGGCCGGGACTACGAAGACCGGGGAGCTGTTTTTT. Amino acids: CASSLAGTTKTGELFF.

V and J are TRBV7-9 and TRBJ2-1, with a tentative D call TRBD1 (6 bases). The V gene's germline CDR1 is SEHNR and CDR2 FQNEAQ (reference sequence). The CDR3 runs 15 residues. Trimming cost V 5 bases and J 7 bases, with 18 bases left between them. In DNA form, the CDR3 reads TGTGCCAGCAGCCTAATAGGGGGTAGTAGGAATGAGCAGTTCTTC. This codes for CASSLIGGSRNEQFF.

The chain links TRBV6-5 to TRBJ1-4; D uncertain. Per germline, CDR1 MNHEY and CDR2 SVGAGI. The CDR3 has 15 amino acids. The V end was cut by 6 bases, the J end by 7 bases, with 18 bases between. The CDR3 sequence is CASRAMTRPFEKLFF. DNA for the CDR3: TGTGCCAGCAGGGCGATGACCCGTCCTTTTGAAAAACTGTTTTTT.

The chain couples TRBV19 to TRBJ2-7, with 7 bases fitting TRBD1. V shed 1 base and J 5 bases; nucleotides not matched to a gene: 5. This CDR3 is 14 amino acids long. Germline V gene data show CDR1 as LNHDA and CDR2 as SQIVND (reference sequence). CDR3 in amino acids: CASSIVGTADEQYF. CDR3 sequence (DNA): TGTGCCAGTAGTATAGTCGGGACAGCTGACGAGCAGTACTTC.

This chain joins TRBV9 and TRBJ2-5, with 9 bases that match TRBD2. V shed 3 bases and J 2 bases; nucleotides not matched to a gene: 5. The CDR3 length is 15 residues. The germline V gene has CDR1 SGDLS and CDR2 YYNGEE. In DNA, the CDR3 is TGTGCCAGCAGCGGCCCGACTAGCGGACAAGAGACCCAGTACTTC. It is translated as CASSGPTSGQETQYF. The full variable domain, rest sourced from reference TRBV9 and TRBJ2-5, is DSGVTQTPKHLITATGQRVTLRCSPRSGDLSVYWYQQSLDQGLQFLIQYYNGEERAKGNILERFSAQQFPDLHSELNLSSLELGDSALYFCASSGPTSGQETQYFGPGTRLLVL.

This clone showed up just once. The chain recombines TRBV5-1 with TRBJ1-1; D is ambiguous. Trimming pared 5 bases from V and 7 bases from J, leaving 9 bases between. CDR1 is SGHRS, CDR2 YFSETQ, per germline. CDR3 length: 11 residues. The CDR3 is CASRDDVEAFF. CDR3 bases: TGCGCCAGCAGGGATGACGTTGAAGCTTTCTTT.

The chain uses TRBV27 and TRBJ2-7; D ambiguous. In germline, CDR1 is MNHEY, CDR2 SMNVEV (reference sequence). This CDR3 region has 14 residues. With 1 base removed from V and 4 bases from J, the gap between germline ends came to 11 bases. CDR3 in DNA: TGTGCCAGCAGTTTATTGGAGTCCCCATACGAGCAGTACTTC. Translated: CASSLLESPYEQYF.

The chain uses TRBV6-1 and TRBJ2-5; D is uncertain. The germline V gene encodes CDR1 MNHNS and CDR2 SASEGT. The ends were cut back, 6 bases at V and 1 base at J, with 6 bases in the middle. The CDR3 consists of 12 residues. The CDR3 region is CASRLGQETQYF. The CDR3 DNA sequence: TGTGCCAGCAGACTGGGCCAAGAGACCCAGTACTTC.

The CDR3 spells CSVGYVRDRESGANVLTF. CDR3 DNA: TGCAGCGTGGGGTATGTTCGGGACAGGGAGTCTGGGGCCAACGTCCTGACTTTC. J is TRBJ2-6 and V is TRBV29-1, with 9 bases that match TRBD1. The junction had 13 bases not matched to a gene; V was cut back by 6 bases and J by 1 base. CDR1 is SQVTM and CDR2 is ANQGSEA in the germline V gene. CDR3 length: 18 amino acids.

The rearrangement uses TRBV5-1 and TRBJ2-1, with D perhaps TRBD2 (6 bases). CDR1 is SGHRS and CDR2 is YFSETQ in the germline V gene. V lost 0 bases and J lost 3, with 16 bases in between. The CDR3 totals 17 residues. The CDR3 region has the DNA TGCGCCAGCAGCTTGGACCCCGGCAGCGGGTACTACAATGAGCAGTTCTTC. The encoded protein is CASSLDPGSGYYNEQFF. The full variable domain, completed using reference TRBV5-1 and TRBJ2-1, is KAGVTQTPRYLIKTRGQQVTLSCSPISGHRSVSWYQQTPGQGLQFLFEYFSETQRNKGNFPGRFSGRQFSNSRSEMNVSTLELGDSALYLCASSLDPGSGYYNEQFFGPGTRLTVL.

The gene calls are TRBV7-3 and TRBJ1-2; 12 bases are a match to TRBD1. V gave up 2 bases and J gave up 8 bases; unmatched junction bases: 6. The CDR3 extends over 15 amino acids. Germline V CDR1 and CDR2: SGHTA, FQGTGA. CDR3 in DNA: TGTGCCAGCAGCTTAGGGACAGGGGGCGAGAGAGGCTACACCTTC. Residues: CASSLGTGGERGYTF.

V and J are TRBV19 and TRBJ1-1, with no clear D. The CDR3 is 15 amino acids. The ends were cut back, 3 bases at V and 2 bases at J, with 13 bases in the middle. Per germline, CDR1 LNHDA and CDR2 SQIVND (reference sequence). The CDR3 coding sequence is TGTGCCAGTAGTATCCTGCGTTCCACCAACACTGAAGCTTTCTTT. Amino acid sequence: CASSILRSTNTEAFF.

This clone has only one observation. The chain couples TRBV2 to TRBJ1-5; D gene uncertain. V shed 6 bases and J shed 1 base, with 13 bases lying between them. This CDR3 comprises 15 residues. Germline CDR1 and CDR2: SNHLY and FYNNEI. The CDR3: CASRVSVLSNQPQHF. The CDR3 region has the DNA TGTGCCAGCAGGGTTTCGGTCTTGAGCAATCAGCCCCAGCATTTT.

CDR3 amino acids: CASSKLGRLAGYEQYF. In DNA form, the CDR3 reads TGTGCCAGCAGCAAATTGGGAAGACTAGCGGGGTACGAGCAGTACTTC. V is TRBV21-1 and J is TRBJ2-7; TRBD2 reflects the table's D call only, with no check against the DNA. TRBV21-1 is a known pseudogene. This CDR3 has 16 residues.

V is TRBV5-1 and J is TRBJ2-1, with 9 bases aligning to TRBD1. The CDR3 is 13 amino acids. With 4 bases clipped from V and 7 bases from J, the junction kept 3 bases outside the gene matches. Germline V gives CDR1 SGHRS, CDR2 YFSETQ. The CDR3: CASSTGGLNEQFF. CDR3 in DNA: TGCGCCAGCAGCACAGGGGGCTTGAATGAGCAGTTCTTC.

V is TRBV7-9 and J is TRBJ2-5; the D is unclear. The V end was cut by 1 base, the J end by 5 bases, with 14 bases between. Germline CDR1 is SEHNR and CDR2 is FQNEAQ (reference sequence). This CDR3 region has 15 residues. The CDR3: CASSLVTPSRETQYF. The CDR3 bases are TGTGCCAGCAGCTTAGTGACCCCGTCTAGGGAGACCCAGTACTTC. Looking up the rest from reference TRBV7-9 and TRBJ2-5 gives the full variable domain: DTGVSQNPRHKITKRGQNVTFRCDPISEHNRLYWYRQTLGQGPEFLTYFQNEAQLEKSRLLSDRFSAERPKGSFSTLEIQRTEQGDSAMYLCASSLVTPSRETQYFGPGTRLLVL.

The sample holds one count of this clone. J is TRBJ1-3 and V is TRBV4-1; possibly TRBD1 for D (5 bases). CDR3 size: 15 residues. The V gene lost 2 bases and the J gene lost 0 bases, with 8 bases spanning the gap. In germline, CDR1 is MGHRA, CDR2 YSYEKL. CDR3 DNA: TGCGCCAGCAGCCAACACAGGAGCTCTGGAAACACCATATATTTT. Protein sequence: CASSQHRSSGNTIYF.

The chain recombines TRBV28 with TRBJ1-2; TRBD1 matches at 9 bases. The CDR3 consists of 16 residues. V gave up 8 bases and J gave up 2 bases; unmatched junction bases: 12. Germline CDR1 reads MDHEN; CDR2 reads SYDVKM. CDR3 DNA: TGTGCCAGCGACACGGGGGGGACAGGGACCAACTATGGCTACACCTTC. Translating gives CASDTGGTGTNYGYTF.

The rearrangement links TRBV28 to TRBJ1-4; possibly TRBD1 for D (5 bases). V lost 4 bases and J 5 bases, leaving 23 bases between the germline ends. The CDR3 consists of 18 residues. Per the germline V gene, CDR1 is MDHEN and CDR2 is SYDVKM. This CDR3 is CASSSYTVETARNEKLFF. DNA of the CDR3: TGTGCCAGCAGTTCCTATACGGTGGAGACAGCGAGAAATGAAAAACTGTTTTTT.

The gene calls are TRBV7-9 and TRBJ2-7; D perhaps matches TRBD1 (5 bases). This CDR3 has 14 residues. Germline V gene lookup returns CDR1 SEHNR and CDR2 FQNEAQ (reference sequence). Between the trimmed V and J ends, which lost 5 bases and 1 base, there was a span of 12 bases. CDR3 residues: CASSPDTGSYEQYF. The CDR3 region has the DNA TGTGCCAGCAGCCCTGACACAGGATCCTACGAGCAGTACTTC.

This chain links TRBV1 with TRBJ2-4; the table's D call of TRBD2 was not tested on the DNA. TRBV1 is deemed a pseudogene. This CDR3 has 15 amino acids. The CDR3 sequence is CTSRPGLLAKNIQYF. DNA for the CDR3: TGCACCAGCAGACCGGGACTCTTAGCCAAAAACATTCAGTACTTC.

This chain joins TRBV6-6 and TRBJ2-7; no clear D. Between the trimmed V and J ends, which lost 1 base and 4 bases, there was a span of 2 bases. Germline V gene sequence: CDR1 MNHNY, CDR2 SVGAGI (reference sequence). This CDR3 is 11 amino acids long. The CDR3 nucleotides read TGTGCCAGCAGTTACTTGTACGAGCAGTACTTC. Its protein is CASSYLYEQYF.

This chain joins TRBV27 and TRBJ1-2, with D uncertain. Germline V lookup: CDR1 MNHEY, CDR2 SMNVEV (reference sequence). Trimming pared 5 bases from V and 2 bases from J, leaving 9 bases between. This CDR3 is 13 amino acids long. The CDR3 DNA reads TGTGCCAGCAGTCCGACCGCCAACTATGGCTACACCTTC. Translating gives CASSPTANYGYTF.